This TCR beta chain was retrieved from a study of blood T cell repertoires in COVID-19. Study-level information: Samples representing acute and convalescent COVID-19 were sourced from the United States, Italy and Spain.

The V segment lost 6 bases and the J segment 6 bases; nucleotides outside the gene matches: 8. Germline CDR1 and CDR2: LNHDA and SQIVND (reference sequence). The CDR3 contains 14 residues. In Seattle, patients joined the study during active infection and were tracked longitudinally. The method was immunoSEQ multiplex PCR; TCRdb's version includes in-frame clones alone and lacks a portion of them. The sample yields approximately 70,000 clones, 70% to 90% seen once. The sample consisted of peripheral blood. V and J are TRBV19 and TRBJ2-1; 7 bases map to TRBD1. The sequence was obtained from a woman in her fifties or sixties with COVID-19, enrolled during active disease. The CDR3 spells CASRIQGPSNEQFF. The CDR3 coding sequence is TGTGCCAGTAGGATACAGGGGCCAAGCAATGAGCAGTTCTTC.